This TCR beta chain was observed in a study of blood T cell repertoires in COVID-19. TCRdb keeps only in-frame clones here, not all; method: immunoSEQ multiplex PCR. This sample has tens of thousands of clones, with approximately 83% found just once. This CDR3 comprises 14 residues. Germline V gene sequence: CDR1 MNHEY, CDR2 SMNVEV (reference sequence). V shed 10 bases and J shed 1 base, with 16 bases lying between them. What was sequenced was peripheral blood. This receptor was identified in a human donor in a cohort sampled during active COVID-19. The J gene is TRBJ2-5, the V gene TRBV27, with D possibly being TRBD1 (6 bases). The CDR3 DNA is TGTGCCAACCCCGGACAGAGGATCCAAGAGACCCAGTACTTC. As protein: CANPGQRIQETQYF.